The 4 T cell receptor beta chains presented below share a single source sample, sequenced in a study of human T cells and chemical hapten exposure. Sample time point: patch test 2, 6 weeks after DPC sensitization. Treatment of the sample: therapeutic diphenylcyclopropenone sensitization with weekly scalp DPC. TCRdb called the RACE reads again in MiXCR, with one record for every CDR3 protein. Of more than 75,000 distinct CDR3 sequences listed, roughly a tenth are singletons. The sample was whole blood, taken in connection with sensitization to the hapten diphenylcyclopropenone (DPC). Receptor source: a woman in her 30s with alopecia areata. Some clones in this sample may be carry-over from other donors' samples.

This clonotype was picked up many times. The J gene is TRBJ2-1, the V gene TRBV18; TRBD2 matches at 12 bases. Unmatched junction bases numbered 4, after V lost 3 bases and J lost 4 bases. The CDR3 loop spans 16 amino acids. CDR1 and CDR2 from the germline V gene are KGHSH and LQKENI. CDR3: CASSPGLAGMYNEQFF. The CDR3 bases are TGTGCCAGCTCACCCGGACTAGCGGGGATGTACAATGAGCAGTTCTTC.

This clonotype was found once. J is TRBJ2-7 and V is TRBV5-1, with a possible D match to TRBD1 (8 bases). In germline, CDR1 is SGHRS, CDR2 YFSETQ. Trimming removed 2 bases at V and 6 bases at J, with 15 bases between. The CDR3 runs 14 residues. CDR3 region: CASSLTTGEGEQYF. The CDR3 DNA reads TGCGCCAGCAGCTTAACGACAGGGGAGGGCGAGCAGTACTTC. The variable domain in full, with the rest retrieved from reference TRBV5-1 and TRBJ2-7, is KAGVTQTPRYLIKTRGQQVTLSCSPISGHRSVSWYQQTPGQGLQFLFEYFSETQRNKGNFPGRFSGRQFSNSRSEMNVSTLELGDSALYLCASSLTTGEGEQYFGPGTRLTVT.

Only a few counts were recorded for this clonotype. V gene TRBV4-2 combines with J gene TRBJ1-2, with D unclear. Germline V gene sequence: CDR1 LGHNA, CDR2 YNFKEQ. The ends were cut back, 1 base at V and 1 base at J, with 13 bases in the middle. CDR3 size: 16 residues. CDR3 coding DNA: TGTGCCAGCAGCCAAGTTGAGCCAGCTAATAACTATGGCTACACCTTC. It specifies CASSQVEPANNYGYTF.

This chain connects TRBV18 to TRBJ2-2, with D possibly matching TRBD2 (6 bases). V was trimmed by 2 bases and J by 6 bases, leaving 16 bases between them. Germline lookup yields CDR1 KGHSH and CDR2 LQKENI. The CDR3 has 16 amino acids. This chain's CDR3 is CASSPSQGGIPGELFF. In DNA form, the CDR3 reads TGTGCCAGCTCACCATCGCAGGGAGGTATCCCCGGGGAGCTGTTTTTT.